This T cell receptor (beta chain) comes out of a study of T-cell reconstitution after alpha-beta-depleted transplantation in children. It was with unique molecular identifiers that the TCRbeta library was prepared. TCRdb analysed the PCR reads with MiXCR anew, one entry per CDR3 protein. The data show 450,000 to 500,000 distinct CDR3 sequences, under 15% seen once. CDR1 is MNHEY and CDR2 is SVGEGT in the germline V gene. Trimming removed 8 bases from V and 6 bases from J; junction bases left unmatched: 12. The CDR3 is 14 amino acids. This clonotype was picked up a small number of times. The origin of this receptor is a human donor who donated a stem cell graft to a child with combined immunodeficiency. The chain recombines TRBV6-2 or TRBV6-3 with TRBJ2-7, with 8 bases identical to TRBD1. Source: PBMCs from the stem cell graft donor, taken from the stem cell graft. CDR3 sequence: CASDRGTVRTEQYF. For the CDR3, the DNA is TGTGCCAGCGACAGGGGAACCGTGAGAACCGAGCAGTACTTC.